A single sample gave rise to the 20 T cell receptor beta chains below, sequenced in a study of T cell responses to AZD1222 COVID-19 vaccine. Only in-frame clones appear in the TCRdb table, and some are missing; sequencing was by immunoSEQ multiplex PCR. The table lists around 170,000 clones, approximately 91% of them singletons, with approximately 0.98% in the top ten. The sequenced sample was peripheral blood, obtained on day 0 of AZD1222 vaccination. These TCRs come from an adult in good health.

The chain uses TRBV10-3 and TRBJ1-1; D unresolved. The V end lost 4 bases, the J end lost 1 base, and 7 bases lay between the germline ends. Per the germline V gene, CDR1 is ENHRY and CDR2 is SYGVKD. This CDR3 is 13 amino acids long. CDR3 nucleotide sequence: TGTGCCATCAGTGTGGACGGGAACACTGAAGCTTTCTTT. It translates to CAISVDGNTEAFF.

Note on this clone: Other nucleotide sequences from this sample produce the same CDR3. The rearrangement uses TRBV12-3 or TRBV12-4 and TRBJ2-7; a possible D gene is TRBD1 (6 bases). This CDR3 has 13 amino acids. V was clipped by 2 bases and J by 4 bases, with 9 bases between them. The CDR3 region has the DNA TGTGCCAGCAGTTTACGGACAGCTTACGAGCAGTACTTC. This encodes CASSLRTAYEQYF.

The V gene is TRBV18, the J gene TRBJ1-6; 9 nucleotides line up with TRBD1. CDR1 and CDR2 from the germline V gene are KGHSH and LQKENI. J lost 8 bases, V lost 2 bases, and 7 bases had no gene match. CDR3 size: 16 residues. The CDR3 sequence: CASSPVTGGRDSPLHF. CDR3 bases: TGTGCCAGCTCACCAGTTACAGGGGGCCGGGATTCACCCCTCCACTTT.

The chain recombines TRBV5-1 with TRBJ2-3, with 11 nucleotides matching TRBD1. In germline, CDR1 is SGHRS, CDR2 YFSETQ. V was clipped by 0 bases and J by 6 bases; unmatched bases: 3. The CDR3 totals 15 residues. The CDR3 loop is CASSLGTGGVDTQYF. The CDR3 DNA reads TGCGCCAGCAGCTTGGGGACAGGGGGCGTGGATACGCAGTATTTT.

This clone appeared a single time. The rearrangement joins TRBV2 to TRBJ2-7, with no clear D. This CDR3 has 12 residues. The germline V gene encodes CDR1 SNHLY and CDR2 FYNNEI. The V gene lost 4 bases and the J gene lost 3 bases, with 7 bases spanning the gap. The DNA of the CDR3 is TGTGCCAGCAGTGTAGGCAGCTACGAGCAGTACTTC. Translating gives CASSVGSYEQYF. Based on the CDR3 plus reference TRBV2 and TRBJ2-7, the full variable domain is EPEVTQTPSHQVTQMGQEVILRCVPISNHLYFYWYRQILGQKVEFLVSFYNNEISEKSEIFDDQFSVERPDGSNFTLKIRSTKLEDSAMYFCASSVGSYEQYFGPGTRLTVT.

The chain employs TRBV7-9 and TRBJ1-2, with D tentatively TRBD1 (5 bases). Germline CDR1 reads SEHNR; CDR2 reads FQNEAQ (reference sequence). The CDR3 spans 16 residues. Between the trimmed V and J ends, which lost 1 base and 5 bases, there was a span of 17 bases. CDR3 residues: CASSLGGGQGNYGYTF. In nucleotides, the CDR3 is TGTGCCAGCAGCTTAGGCGGAGGGCAGGGAAATTATGGCTACACCTTC.

The chain is built from TRBV27 and TRBJ1-2, with a possible D match to TRBD1 (6 bases). The CDR3 runs to 13 residues. CDR1 MNHEY and CDR2 SMNVEV come from the germline V gene (reference sequence). With 0 bases removed from V and 10 bases from J, the gap between germline ends came to 12 bases. As DNA, the CDR3 is TGTGCCAGCAGTTTATCTTCGGGGGGCATCTACACCTTC. Translating gives CASSLSSGGIYTF.

The rearrangement joins TRBV5-6 to TRBJ2-7; D might be TRBD2 (6 bases). Trimming took off 4 bases at V and 3 bases at J, with 20 bases between the two ends. The CDR3 contains 16 residues. Germline V CDR1 and CDR2: SGHDT, YYEEEE. The CDR3 DNA follows: TGTGCCAGCAGCCCGCCAGCGGGCTTCACCTACTACGAGCAGTACTTC. It encodes CASSPPAGFTYYEQYF. Drawing the rest from reference TRBV5-6 and TRBJ2-7, the complete variable domain is DAGVTQSPTHLIKTRGQQVTLRCSPKSGHDTVSWYQQALGQGPQFIFQYYEEEERQRGNFPDRFSGHQFPNYSSELNVNALLLGDSALYLCASSPPAGFTYYEQYFGPGTRLTVT.

DNA for the CDR3: TGTGGCAGCACACCCAAACTGGGGACCCAGTACTTC. Translation: CGSTPKLGTQYF. The chain combines TRBV8-2 with TRBJ2-5. TRBV8-2 is assigned pseudogene status. The CDR3 sequence is 12 residues long.

The chain links TRBV10-3 to TRBJ2-7; TRBD2 might be the D (6 bases). Deletions cut 3 bases from V and 0 bases from J, with 12 bases between. This CDR3 region has 15 residues. Germline-derived CDR1 and CDR2 are ENHRY and SYGVKD. The CDR3 DNA reads TGTGCCATCAGTGACCGGGACTTCAGCTCCTACGAGCAGTACTTC. Encoded protein: CAISDRDFSSYEQYF.

CDR3 coding DNA: TGTGCCAGCAGCTTGTTTAGCGGGGGGGCGGTGGAGACCCAGTACTTC. It specifies CASSLFSGGAVETQYF. The chain carries TRBV5-8 and TRBJ2-5, with 11 positions matching TRBD2. The J segment lost 5 bases and the V segment lost 1 base, leaving 7 bases of the junction unmatched. The germline V gene encodes CDR1 SGHTS and CDR2 YDEGEE. The CDR3 spans 16 residues.

The rearrangement links TRBV28 to TRBJ1-2, with 8 bases identical to TRBD1. CDR1 is MDHEN and CDR2 is SYDVKM in the germline V gene. The trim removed 6 bases at V and 7 bases at J, leaving 10 bases unmatched. This CDR3 is 14 amino acids long. In DNA form, the CDR3 reads TGTGCCAGCAGGATCAGGGGGCTTGTTCTTGGCTACACCTTC. It translates to CASRIRGLVLGYTF.

CDR3 region: CASSSRTGELFF. For the CDR3, the DNA is TGTGCCAGCAGCTCTAGAACCGGGGAGCTGTTTTTT. The chain has TRBV6-5 and TRBJ2-2; D uncertain. From germline, CDR1 is MNHEY and CDR2 SVGAGI. The V and J ends lost 6 bases and 5 bases respectively, with 7 bases between them. The CDR3 spans 12 residues.

V usage is TRBV6-6 and J usage is TRBJ1-2; TRBD1 is a possible D gene (5 bases). The V gene's germline CDR1 is MNHNY and CDR2 SVGAGI (reference sequence). The V end lost 5 bases, the J end lost 6 bases, and 16 bases lay between the germline ends. The CDR3 loop spans 14 amino acids. The CDR3 sequence: CASSILMRDDGYTF. DNA for the CDR3: TGTGCCAGCAGTATACTAATGAGGGACGATGGCTACACCTTC.

The V call is TRBV5-1, the J call TRBJ2-2; TRBD1 matches 7 bases. The CDR3 runs 16 residues. V was clipped by 0 bases and J by 1 base; unmatched bases: 3. Germline V gene lookup returns CDR1 SGHRS and CDR2 YFSETQ. The CDR3 loop is CASSLGPGGNTGELFF. The CDR3 nucleotides are TGCGCCAGCAGCTTGGGACCAGGGGGGAACACCGGGGAGCTGTTTTTT.

V is TRBV19 and J is TRBJ1-2; 11 nucleotides match TRBD1. Trimming cost V 5 bases and J 4 bases; bases outside gene matches: 9. This CDR3 comprises 16 residues. From germline, CDR1 is LNHDA and CDR2 SQIVND (reference sequence). CDR3 coding DNA: TGTGCCAGTAGTCCCCAAGGACAGGGGGCTTCCTATGGCTACACCTTC. As protein: CASSPQGQGASYGYTF.

The chain employs TRBV19 and TRBJ1-5, with D maybe TRBD1 (5 bases). CDR3 length: 14 amino acids. CDR1 and CDR2 from the germline V gene are LNHDA and SQIVND (reference sequence). V was pared by 3 bases and J by 1 base, with 7 bases between. This CDR3 is CASSISGSNQPQHF. CDR3 bases: TGTGCCAGTAGTATTTCAGGGAGCAATCAGCCCCAGCATTTT.

The gene calls are TRBV6-5 and TRBJ2-5, with D perhaps assigned TRBD1 or TRBD2 (5 bases each). CDR3 length: 14 residues. Germline V CDR1 and CDR2: MNHEY, SVGAGI. Trimming cost V 0 bases and J 1 base, with 6 bases left between them. As DNA, the CDR3 is TGTGCCAGCAGTTACTCCGGGACCCAAGAGACCCAGTACTTC. It encodes CASSYSGTQETQYF.

This clone was recorded a few times. The chain has TRBV28 and TRBJ1-5; tentatively, D is TRBD1 (5 bases). Per the germline V gene, CDR1 is MDHEN and CDR2 is SYDVKM. This CDR3 is built from 16 residues. The V gene lost 5 bases and the J gene lost 0 bases, with 14 bases spanning the gap. CDR3 sequence reads: CASSIGTQYSNQPQHF. DNA of the CDR3: TGTGCCAGCAGTATAGGGACCCAGTATAGCAATCAGCCCCAGCATTTT.

V usage is TRBV7-5 and J usage is TRBJ1-6; the table's D call, TRBD1, has no DNA check behind it. TRBV7-5 is a pseudogene. CDR3 length equals 17 residues. DNA of the CDR3: TGTGCCAGAAGCTTTACGACAGGGACCCACAATAATTCACCCCTCCACTTT. Its translation: CARSFTTGTHNNSPLHF.